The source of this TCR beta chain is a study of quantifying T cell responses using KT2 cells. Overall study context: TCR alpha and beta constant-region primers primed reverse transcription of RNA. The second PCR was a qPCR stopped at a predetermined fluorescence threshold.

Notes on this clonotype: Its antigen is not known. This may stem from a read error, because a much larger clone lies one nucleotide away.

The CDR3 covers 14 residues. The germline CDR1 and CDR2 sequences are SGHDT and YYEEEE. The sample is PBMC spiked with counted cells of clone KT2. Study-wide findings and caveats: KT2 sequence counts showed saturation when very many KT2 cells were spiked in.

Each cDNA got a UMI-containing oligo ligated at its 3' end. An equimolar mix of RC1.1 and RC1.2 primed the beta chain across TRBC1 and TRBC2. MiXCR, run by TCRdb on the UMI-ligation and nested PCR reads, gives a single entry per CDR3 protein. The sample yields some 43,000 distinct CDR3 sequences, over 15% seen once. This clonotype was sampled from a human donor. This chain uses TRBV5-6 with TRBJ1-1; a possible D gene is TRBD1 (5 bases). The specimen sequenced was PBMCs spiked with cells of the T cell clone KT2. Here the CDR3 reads CASSFIGEDTEASF. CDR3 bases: TGTGCCAGCAGCTTTATTGGGGAGGACACTGAAGCTTCCTTT.